The TCR beta chain under discussion was sequenced for a study of cytomegalovirus exposure and HLA in healthy donors. V was shortened by 1 base and J by 2 bases, with 12 bases between the two germline ends. CDR3 length: 15 amino acids. In germline, CDR1 is LGHNA, CDR2 YSLEER. A multiplex PCR was run with 60 Vbeta primers and 13 Jbeta primers. The data were produced by immunoSEQ multiplex PCR, yet TCRdb's version contains in-frame clones alone and is incomplete. The table for this sample gives 55,000 to 85,000 clones. The sample was PBMCs. This sequence originates from a female donor in good health and CMV-seropositive. V is TRBV4-3 and J is TRBJ2-7; tentatively, D is TRBD1 (7 bases). CDR3 loop: CASSQAEGAPYEQYF. The CDR3 nucleotides are TGCGCCAGCAGCCAAGCGGAGGGGGCGCCCTACGAGCAGTACTTC.